Listed below are T cell receptor beta chains from one sample, sequenced in a study of T cells after yellow fever vaccination. TCRdb re-called the 5' RACE reads through MiXCR, storing one row per CDR3 protein. Of under 50,000 distinct CDR3 sequences in the sample, just under 6.5% were seen once. The material sequenced was PBMCs, either bulk or a sorted T-cell subset (CD4+, CD8+, memory, or dextramer-sorted; not recorded which), taken 45 days after the yellow fever booster vaccination. The source of these receptors is a man in his thirties or forties who received the YFV17D yellow fever vaccine. CDR3s include the opening cysteine and the closing phenylalanine or tryptophan. Fields, in order: CDR3 protein, CDR3 DNA, V gene, D gene, J gene, clone size. D genes are given only for firm matches. Where a row states a size, it is once, few, many or the class of an expanded clone; other rows omit it.

CASTPWASNYEQYF,TGTGCCAGCACCCCCTGGGCTAGCAACTACGAGCAGTACTTC,TRBV6-2/TRBV6-3,.,TRBJ2-7,many
CSARDLTHFNGYTF,TGCAGTGCTAGAGACCTAACACATTTCAATGGCTACACCTTC,TRBV20-1,.,TRBJ1-2,many
CASSMDGSDTQYF,TGCGCCAGCAGCATGGACGGTTCAGATACGCAGTATTTT,TRBV5-1,.,TRBJ2-3,many
CSARRTGRETQYF,TGCAGTGCTAGAAGGACAGGGCGAGAGACCCAGTACTTC,TRBV20-1,TRBD1,TRBJ2-5,many
CSARRDRVNQPQHF,TGCAGTGCTCGCCGGGACAGGGTTAATCAGCCCCAGCATTTT,TRBV20-1,TRBD1,TRBJ1-5,many
CASSTDGRNQPQHF,TGTGCCAGCAGTACGGACGGGCGCAATCAGCCCCAGCATTTT,TRBV12-3/TRBV12-4,.,TRBJ1-5,.
CASSFAGPRYGYTF,TGTGCCAGCAGTTTTGCTGGGCCGCGCTATGGCTACACCTTC,TRBV12-3/TRBV12-4,.,TRBJ1-2,few
CAISLGQGDTDTQYF,TGTGCCATCAGCCTGGGACAGGGAGACACAGATACGCAGTATTTT,TRBV10-3,TRBD1,TRBJ2-3,few
CASSDPRDEQYF,TGTGCCAGCAGTGACCCCCGCGACGAGCAGTACTTC,TRBV25-1,.,TRBJ2-7,few
CASSLALTEVDNEQFF,TGCGCCAGCAGCTTGGCACTGACAGAGGTGGACAATGAGCAGTTCTTC,TRBV5-1,.,TRBJ2-1,many
CASSDLLRDYNEQFF,TGTGCCAGCAGTGACTTATTGAGGGACTACAATGAGCAGTTCTTC,TRBV6-4,.,TRBJ2-1,.
CATSSGTGNSYEQYF,TGTGCCACCAGTTCCGGGACAGGTAATTCCTACGAGCAGTACTTC,TRBV24-1,TRBD1,TRBJ2-7,few
CASSSDWGRLFF,TGTGCCAGCAGCTCCGATTGGGGGAGGCTGTTTTTT,TRBV7-8,.,TRBJ2-2,many
CASQGLIQNTGELFF,TGTGCCAGCCAGGGCCTCATACAGAACACCGGGGAGCTGTTTTTT,TRBV7-2,.,TRBJ2-2,many
CASSLEFNTDTQYF,TGCGCCAGCAGCTTGGAGTTTAACACAGATACGCAGTATTTT,TRBV5-1,.,TRBJ2-3,.
CASRDLEQYF,TGTGCCAGCCGGGACCTCGAGCAGTACTTC,TRBV6-6,.,TRBJ2-7,few
CSARAPLATVNEQFF,TGCAGTGCTAGAGCACCGCTAGCGACGGTCAATGAGCAGTTCTTC,TRBV20-1,.,TRBJ2-1,.
CAISGSTDRVAGDESRETQYF,TGTGCCATCAGTGGATCGACCGATCGGGTAGCGGGAGACGAGTCCAGAGAGACCCAGTACTTC,TRBV10-3,TRBD2,TRBJ2-5,.
CASTLGTSGRAVDEQYF,TGCGCCAGCACCCTTGGGACTAGCGGGAGGGCCGTTGACGAGCAGTACTTC,TRBV5-1,TRBD2,TRBJ2-7,many
CASSVFNTGELFF,TGTGCCAGCAGTGTTTTTAACACCGGGGAGCTGTTTTTT,TRBV2,.,TRBJ2-2,few
CASSFSVNTEAFF,TGTGCCAGCAGCTTTTCGGTGAACACTGAAGCTTTCTTT,TRBV7-2,.,TRBJ1-1,few
CASSLGETDTQYF,TGCGCCAGCAGCTTAGGAGAGACAGATACGCAGTATTTT,TRBV5-1,.,TRBJ2-3,many
CSVRTGQWSEQYF,TGCAGCGTCCGGACTGGGCAGTGGAGTGAGCAGTACTTC,TRBV29-1,.,TRBJ2-7,.
CASSAGKGDGYTF,TGTGCCAGCAGTGCCGGGAAAGGGGACGGCTACACCTTC,TRBV12-3/TRBV12-4,.,TRBJ1-2,many
CASSPQQGRHEQFF,TGCGCCAGCAGCCCCCAACAGGGCCGTCACGAGCAGTTCTTC,TRBV5-1,.,TRBJ2-1,few
CASSSRVGGGYTF,TGTGCCAGCAGTTCCAGGGTTGGCGGTGGCTACACCTTC,TRBV7-2,.,TRBJ1-2,.
CASSESTRYQETQYF,TGTGCCAGCAGTGAATCCACGAGGTACCAAGAGACCCAGTACTTC,TRBV25-1,.,TRBJ2-5,many
CASSYHRGESYEQFF,TGTGCCAGCAGCTACCACAGGGGGGAGTCGTATGAGCAGTTCTTC,TRBV11-2,TRBD1,TRBJ2-1,many
CASSQDIGATGELFF,TGCGCCAGCAGCCAAGATATAGGGGCCACCGGGGAGCTGTTTTTT,TRBV4-3,.,TRBJ2-2,many
CSALGQINTEAFF,TGCAGCGCCCTGGGACAGATCAACACTGAAGCTTTCTTT,TRBV29-1,TRBD1,TRBJ1-1,many
CASSLEEGQPQHF,TGTGCCAGCAGCTTAGAGGAGGGCCAGCCCCAGCATTTT,TRBV7-9,.,TRBJ1-5,many
CASSYRREQYF,TGTGCCAGCAGTTATCGGCGCGAGCAGTACTTC,TRBV6-5,.,TRBJ2-7,few
CATSRGTGKGEQYF,TGTGCCACCAGCAGAGGGACAGGGAAGGGTGAGCAGTACTTC,TRBV15,TRBD1,TRBJ2-7,many
CASSLGDSPYEQYF,TGTGCCAGCAGTTTAGGGGACAGTCCCTACGAGCAGTACTTC,TRBV12-3/TRBV12-4,TRBD1,TRBJ2-7,many
CASSYGSSSYNEQFF,TGCGCCAGCAGCTATGGATCTAGCTCCTACAATGAGCAGTTCTTC,TRBV5-1,.,TRBJ2-1,many
CASSLTGEAQYF,TGTGCCAGCAGTCTCACAGGGGAAGCCCAGTACTTC,TRBV12-3/TRBV12-4,TRBD1,TRBJ2-5,many
CSANQGAYEQYF,TGCAGTGCTAACCAGGGGGCATACGAGCAGTACTTC,TRBV20-1,TRBD1,TRBJ2-7,many
CAITKHTNTEAFF,TGTGCCATCACCAAACATACGAACACTGAAGCTTTCTTT,TRBV10-3,.,TRBJ1-1,many
CASSHPGGAYNEQFF,TGCGCCAGCAGCCACCCGGGAGGAGCCTACAATGAGCAGTTCTTC,TRBV4-3,TRBD2,TRBJ2-1,many
CASSVDLLNSYNEQFF,TGTGCCAGCTCCGTTGACTTGCTAAATTCCTACAATGAGCAGTTCTTC,TRBV7-2,.,TRBJ2-1,many
CASSPDQGAMRGYTF,TGTGCCAGCAGCCCGGATCAGGGGGCTATGCGTGGCTACACCTTC,TRBV7-2,TRBD1,TRBJ1-2,.
CASSDRGLNNSPLHF,TGTGCCAGCAGCGACAGGGGTCTTAATAATTCACCCCTCCACTTT,TRBV6-1,TRBD1,TRBJ1-6,few
CASSQDSESKGQYF,TGCGCCAGCAGCCAAGATTCCGAGTCGAAAGGGCAGTACTTC,TRBV4-1,.,TRBJ2-7,many
CASRLTSGSTDTQYF,TGCGCCAGCAGGCTCACTAGCGGGAGCACAGATACGCAGTATTTT,TRBV10-2,TRBD2,TRBJ2-3,many
CSARGLAGGLLNIQYF,TGCAGTGCTCGCGGACTAGCGGGAGGGTTACTGAACATTCAGTACTTC,TRBV20-1,TRBD2,TRBJ2-4,many